The clone carrying this T cell receptor beta chain showed up many times. The antigen is unknown. This record comes from a study of early T cells in non-severe SARS-CoV-2 infection. The study, taken as a whole, reports: Private and CD4 specificities were missed by VDJdb matching, skewed to anti-spike CD8.

The TCR library protocol attached unique molecular identifiers to the individual cDNA molecules. TCRdb reprocessed the 5' RACE reads with MiXCR, giving one entry per CDR3 protein. The table lists approximately 22,000 distinct CDR3 sequences, 4.5% to 5% of them singletons. This CDR3 contains 14 residues. Germline V gene lookup returns CDR1 SEHNR and CDR2 FQNEAQ (reference sequence). Germline trimming cut 7 bases from V and 4 bases from J; bases unmatched to any gene: 7. The chain employs TRBV7-9 and TRBJ2-7, with 10 nucleotides matching TRBD1. The sequenced sample was whole blood. This TCR was recovered from an adult who was a healthcare worker with PCR-confirmed SARS-CoV-2 infection or an uninfected control (not recorded which). Written as DNA, the CDR3 is TGTGCCAGCAACCCGACAGGGGGCGAATACGAGCAGTACTTC. Amino acids: CASNPTGGEYEQYF.